This passage covers 16 T cell receptor beta chains from one sample sequenced in a study of OX40 agonist ivuxolimab in advanced cancers. TCRdb's table, derived via immunoSEQ multiplex PCR, lists solely in-frame clones and lacks some. Altogether some 74,000 clones are present, 85% to 90% being singletons, with the ten largest covering about 0.57%. The sequences come from CD4+ or CD8+ T cells sorted from blood, collected in a trial of the OX40 agonist ivuxolimab. The receptor source for this set is an adult with an advanced solid tumor such as melanoma, head and neck, liver or kidney cancer.

The V and J genes are TRBV2 and TRBJ1-5; D is perhaps TRBD1 (6 bases). Germline V gene data show CDR1 as SNHLY and CDR2 as FYNNEI. Trimming cost V 6 bases and J 6 bases, with 18 bases left between them. There are 15 residues in the CDR3. CDR3 loop: CASRRNSGVGQPQHF. The CDR3 DNA follows: TGTGCCAGCAGGCGCAATTCAGGGGTTGGTCAGCCCCAGCATTTT.

The count of this clone is one. This chain joins TRBV7-2 and TRBJ1-1; D gene uncertain. The V and J ends lost 5 bases and 8 bases respectively, with 18 bases between them. The CDR3 contains 14 residues. Per the germline V gene, CDR1 is SGHTA and CDR2 is FQGNSA. CDR3 DNA: TGTGCCAGCAGCCTAACTGTGACGAGCGGGGAAGCTTTCTTT. Its protein is CASSLTVTSGEAFF.

This clone was seen a single time. This chain uses TRBV7-2 with TRBJ2-5, with TRBD2 identical over 8 bases. V lost 0 bases, J lost 7 bases, and 13 bases stayed unmatched. Germline V lookup: CDR1 SGHTA, CDR2 FQGNSA. The CDR3 covers 17 residues. The chain's CDR3 is CASSLAAGGPQARTQYF. As DNA, the CDR3 is TGTGCCAGCAGCTTAGCGGCGGGGGGCCCCCAGGCGCGGACCCAGTACTTC.

This clone has a single count. The chain is built from TRBV30 and TRBJ1-1; 7 bases agree with TRBD1. V trimming: 1 base; J trimming: 3 bases; junction bases outside the gene matches: 8. The germline V gene has CDR1 GTSNPN and CDR2 SVGIG (reference sequence). This CDR3 contains 15 residues. In nucleotides, the CDR3 is TGTGCCTGGAGTGGAGACAGGGTGTCCTACACTGAAGCTTTCTTT. Translating it yields CAWSGDRVSYTEAFF. The full variable domain, in which reference TRBV30 and TRBJ1-1 provide the parts outside the CDR3, is SQTIHQWPATLVQPVGSPLSLECTVEGTSNPNLYWYRQAAGRGLQLLFYSVGIGQISSEVPQNLSASRPQDRQFILSSKKLLLSDSGFYLCAWSGDRVSYTEAFFGQGTRLTVV.

This chain connects TRBV7-2 to TRBJ1-2, with D hard to call. V was trimmed by 1 base and J by 4 bases, leaving 10 bases between them. The V gene's germline CDR1 is SGHTA and CDR2 FQGNSA. CDR3 length equals 14 residues. The chain's CDR3 is CASSLDKGSYGYTF. CDR3 bases: TGTGCCAGCAGCTTAGACAAGGGTAGCTATGGCTACACCTTC.

This clone appeared a few times. The chain carries TRBV5-1 and TRBJ2-1, with a tentative D call TRBD2 (5 bases). The CDR3 has 16 amino acids. Trimming took off 0 bases at V and 0 bases at J, with 10 bases between the two ends. The V gene's germline CDR1 is SGHRS and CDR2 YFSETQ. For the CDR3, the DNA is TGCGCCAGCAGCTTGGGATGGAGGAACTCCTACAATGAGCAGTTCTTC. Its translation is CASSLGWRNSYNEQFF. Full variable domain (remainder filled in from reference TRBV5-1 and TRBJ2-1): KAGVTQTPRYLIKTRGQQVTLSCSPISGHRSVSWYQQTPGQGLQFLFEYFSETQRNKGNFPGRFSGRQFSNSRSEMNVSTLELGDSALYLCASSLGWRNSYNEQFFGPGTRLTVL.

The genes are TRBV5-4 and TRBJ2-6; D is ambiguous. This CDR3 is built from 16 residues. CDR1 is SGHNT and CDR2 is YYREEE in the germline V gene (reference sequence). Trimming stripped 0 bases from V and 2 bases from J, with 9 bases between. The CDR3 is CASSLGQTAGANVLTF. The CDR3 bases are TGTGCCAGCAGCTTGGGACAAACCGCTGGGGCCAACGTCCTGACTTTC.

This chain links TRBV4-1 with TRBJ2-3; D is possibly TRBD2 (6 bases). With 3 bases removed from V and 6 bases from J, the gap between germline ends came to 16 bases. This CDR3 is 15 amino acids long. Germline V gives CDR1 MGHRA, CDR2 YSYEKL. The CDR3 DNA reads TGCGCCAGCAGCCACCCCGGGACTGGTTCGGATACGCAGTATTTT. Protein product: CASSHPGTGSDTQYF.

This clone was observed once. The chain uses TRBV10-3 and TRBJ2-2; D is possibly TRBD1 or TRBD2 (5 bases each). CDR1 is ENHRY, CDR2 SYGVKD, per germline. V shed 6 bases and J shed 3 bases, with 14 bases lying between them. CDR3 length: 15 amino acids. The CDR3 DNA is TGTGCCATCAGCGATCGTCGAGGGGACACCGGGGAGCTGTTTTTT. Protein sequence: CAISDRRGDTGELFF.

This sequence joins TRBV19 and TRBJ2-1; 8 nucleotides match TRBD1. The CDR3 spans 18 residues. V gave up 5 bases and J gave up 0 bases; unmatched junction bases: 12. Per the germline V gene, CDR1 is LNHDA and CDR2 is SQIVND (reference sequence). CDR3 nucleotide sequence: TGTGCCAGTAGTTTCAGGGGGCTACTTTCACTCTCCTACAATGAGCAGTTCTTC. Its protein product is CASSFRGLLSLSYNEQFF.

The chain recombines TRBV5-4 with TRBJ2-7; TRBD2 might be the D (5 bases). CDR3 size: 17 residues. Trimming cost V 4 bases and J 0 bases, with 20 bases left between them. CDR1 SGHNT and CDR2 YYREEE come from the germline V gene (reference sequence). The CDR3 region has the DNA TGTGCCAGCAGCCCTTTTGGCGGGCTCTTGAGCTCCTACGAGCAGTACTTC. Translated, it gives CASSPFGGLLSSYEQYF.

V and J are TRBV6-6 and TRBJ1-5; D is perhaps TRBD1 (5 bases). CDR1 is MNHNY, CDR2 SVGAGI, per germline (reference sequence). The CDR3 totals 15 residues. V was trimmed by 5 bases and J by 2 bases, leaving 13 bases between them. The CDR3 protein is CASSTGTHGNQPQHF. The CDR3 DNA reads as TGTGCCAGCAGTACCGGGACCCACGGCAATCAGCCCCAGCATTTT.

The V call is TRBV7-3, the J call TRBJ2-1; D might be TRBD1 (7 bases). The CDR3 is 15 amino acids. The V end was cut by 6 bases, the J end by 3 bases, with 15 bases between. Germline loops: CDR1 SGHTA, CDR2 FQGTGA. The CDR3 region is CASSKRQGGYNEQFF. CDR3 nucleotide sequence: TGTGCCAGCAGTAAAAGACAGGGAGGCTACAATGAGCAGTTCTTC.

This sequence joins TRBV6-5 and TRBJ2-7, with TRBD1 matching 9 bases. After removal of 2 bases from V and 7 bases from J, the junction contained 9 bases not matched to a gene. In germline, CDR1 is MNHEY, CDR2 SVGAGI. This CDR3 is built from 15 residues. Here the CDR3 DNA reads TGTGCCAGCAGTTACACCCGGGACAGGGTCGATGAGCAGTACTTC. This gives the protein CASSYTRDRVDEQYF.

The chain couples TRBV2 to TRBJ1-3; D remains ambiguous. The germline V and J ends were trimmed by 5 bases and 5 bases, with 10 bases remaining between them. Germline loops: CDR1 SNHLY, CDR2 FYNNEI. This CDR3 is 13 amino acids long. In DNA form, the CDR3 reads TGTGCCAGCAGTCGGGGTTCTAGAAACACCATATATTTT. It translates to CASSRGSRNTIYF. Full variable domain (rest looked up from reference TRBV2 and TRBJ1-3): EPEVTQTPSHQVTQMGQEVILRCVPISNHLYFYWYRQILGQKVEFLVSFYNNEISEKSEIFDDQFSVERPDGSNFTLKIRSTKLEDSAMYFCASSRGSRNTIYFGEGSWLTVV.

V gene TRBV6-6 combines with J gene TRBJ2-3, with D tentatively TRBD2 (7 bases). Looked up from germline, CDR1 is MNHNY and CDR2 is SVGAGI (reference sequence). The V gene lost 7 bases and the J gene lost 1 base, with 15 bases spanning the gap. This CDR3 comprises 15 residues. As DNA, the CDR3 is TGTGCCAGCACCCAAAGGGGGGGCCGCACAGATACGCAGTATTTT. It codes for CASTQRGGRTDTQYF.